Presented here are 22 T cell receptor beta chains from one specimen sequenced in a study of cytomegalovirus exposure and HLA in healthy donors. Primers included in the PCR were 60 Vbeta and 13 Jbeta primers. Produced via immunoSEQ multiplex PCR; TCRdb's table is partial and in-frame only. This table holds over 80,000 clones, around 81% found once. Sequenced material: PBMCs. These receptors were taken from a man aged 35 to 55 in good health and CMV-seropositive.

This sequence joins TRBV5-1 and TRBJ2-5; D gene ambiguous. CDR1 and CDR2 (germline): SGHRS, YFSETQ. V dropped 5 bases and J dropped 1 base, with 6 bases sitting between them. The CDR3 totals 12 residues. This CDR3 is CASSIGQETQYF. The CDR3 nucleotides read TGCGCCAGCAGTATCGGCCAAGAGACCCAGTACTTC.

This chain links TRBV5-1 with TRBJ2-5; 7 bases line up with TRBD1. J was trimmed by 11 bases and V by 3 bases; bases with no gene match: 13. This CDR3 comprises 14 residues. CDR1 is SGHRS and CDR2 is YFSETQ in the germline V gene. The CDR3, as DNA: TGCGCCAGCAGCTCGCTGGGACAGCAAGTGTCGCAGTACTTC. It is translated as CASSSLGQQVSQYF.

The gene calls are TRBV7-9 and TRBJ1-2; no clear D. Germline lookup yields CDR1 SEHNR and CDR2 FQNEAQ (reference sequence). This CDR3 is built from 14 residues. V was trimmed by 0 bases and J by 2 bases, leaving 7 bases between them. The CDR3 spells CASSLAGQNYGYTF. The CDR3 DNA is TGTGCCAGCAGCTTAGCGGGCCAGAACTATGGCTACACCTTC.

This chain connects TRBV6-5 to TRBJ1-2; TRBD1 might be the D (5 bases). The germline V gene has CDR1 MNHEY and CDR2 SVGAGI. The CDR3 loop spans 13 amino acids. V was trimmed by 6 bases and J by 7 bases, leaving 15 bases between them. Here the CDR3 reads CASRPSGTGGYTF. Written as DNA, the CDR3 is TGTGCCAGCAGACCCTCAGGGACTGGTGGCTACACCTTC.

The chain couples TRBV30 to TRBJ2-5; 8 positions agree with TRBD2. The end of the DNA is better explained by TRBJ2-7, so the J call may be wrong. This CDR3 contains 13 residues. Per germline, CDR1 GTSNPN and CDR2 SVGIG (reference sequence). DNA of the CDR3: TGTGCCTGGACTCGGGGGGGACTGGACGAGCAGTACTTC. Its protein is CAWTRGGLDEQYF.

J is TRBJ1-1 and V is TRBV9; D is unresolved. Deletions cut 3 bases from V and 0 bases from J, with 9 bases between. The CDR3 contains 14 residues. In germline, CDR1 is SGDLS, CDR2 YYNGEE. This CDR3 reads CASSASQMNTEAFF. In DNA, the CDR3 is TGTGCCAGCAGCGCCTCACAGATGAACACTGAAGCTTTCTTT.

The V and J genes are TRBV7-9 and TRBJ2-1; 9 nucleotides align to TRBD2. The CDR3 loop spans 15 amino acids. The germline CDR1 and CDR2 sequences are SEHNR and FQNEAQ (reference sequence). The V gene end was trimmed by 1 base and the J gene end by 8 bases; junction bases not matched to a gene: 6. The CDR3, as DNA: TGTGCCAGCAGCTTAGGGCGGGGGGGCGGCGATGAGCAGTTCTTC. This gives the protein CASSLGRGGGDEQFF.

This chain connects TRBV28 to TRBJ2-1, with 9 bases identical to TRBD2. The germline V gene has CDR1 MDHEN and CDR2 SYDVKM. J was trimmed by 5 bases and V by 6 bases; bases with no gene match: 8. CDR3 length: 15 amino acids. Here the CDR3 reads CASSTPRGRDNEQFF. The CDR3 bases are TGTGCCAGCAGCACACCCCGCGGGAGGGACAATGAGCAGTTCTTC.

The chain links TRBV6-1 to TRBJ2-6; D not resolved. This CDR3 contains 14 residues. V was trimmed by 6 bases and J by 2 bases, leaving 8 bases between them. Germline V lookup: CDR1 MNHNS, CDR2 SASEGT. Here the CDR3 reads CASSLRTGANVLTF. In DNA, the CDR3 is TGTGCCAGCAGCCTACGTACTGGGGCCAACGTCCTGACTTTC.

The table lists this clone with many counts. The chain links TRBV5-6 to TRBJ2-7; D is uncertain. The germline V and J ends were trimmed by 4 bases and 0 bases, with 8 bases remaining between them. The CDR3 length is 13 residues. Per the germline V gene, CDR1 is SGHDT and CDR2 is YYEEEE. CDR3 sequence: CASSSYSSYEQYF. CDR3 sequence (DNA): TGTGCCAGCAGCAGTTATAGCTCCTACGAGCAGTACTTC.

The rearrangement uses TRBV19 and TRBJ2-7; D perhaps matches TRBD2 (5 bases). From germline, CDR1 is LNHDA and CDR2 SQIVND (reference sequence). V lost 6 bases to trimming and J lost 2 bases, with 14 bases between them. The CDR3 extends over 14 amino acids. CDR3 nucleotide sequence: TGTGCCAGTAGAAGGAGCGGATCCGCCTACGAGCAGTACTTC. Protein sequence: CASRRSGSAYEQYF.

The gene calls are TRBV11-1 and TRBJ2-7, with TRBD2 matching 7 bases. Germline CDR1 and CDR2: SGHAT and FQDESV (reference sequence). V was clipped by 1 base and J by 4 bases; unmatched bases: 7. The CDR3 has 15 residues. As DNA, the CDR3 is TGTGCCAGCAGCTTAGTCGGCAGGGAGGGGTACGAGCAGTACTTC. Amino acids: CASSLVGREGYEQYF.

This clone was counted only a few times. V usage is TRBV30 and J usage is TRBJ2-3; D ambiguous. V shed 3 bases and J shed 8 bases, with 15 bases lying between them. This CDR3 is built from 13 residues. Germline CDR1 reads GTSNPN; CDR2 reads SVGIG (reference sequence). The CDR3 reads CAWRGEEVGTQYF. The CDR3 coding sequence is TGTGCCTGGAGAGGTGAAGAGGTGGGTACGCAGTATTTT. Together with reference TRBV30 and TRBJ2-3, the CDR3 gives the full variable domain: SQTIHQWPATLVQPVGSPLSLECTVEGTSNPNLYWYRQAAGRGLQLLFYSVGIGQISSEVPQNLSASRPQDRQFILSSKKLLLSDSGFYLCAWRGEEVGTQYFGPGTRLTVL.

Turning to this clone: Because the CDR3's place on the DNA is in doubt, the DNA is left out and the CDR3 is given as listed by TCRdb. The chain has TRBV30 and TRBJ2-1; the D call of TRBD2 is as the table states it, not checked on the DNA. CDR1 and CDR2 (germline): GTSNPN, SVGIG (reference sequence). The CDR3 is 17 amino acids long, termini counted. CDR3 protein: CAWSFFGSSGGYNEQFF.

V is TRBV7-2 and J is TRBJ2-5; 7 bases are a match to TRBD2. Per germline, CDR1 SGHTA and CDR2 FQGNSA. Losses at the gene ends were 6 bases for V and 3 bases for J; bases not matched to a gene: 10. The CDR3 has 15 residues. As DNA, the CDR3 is TGTGCCAGCAGTTCTAGCGCTAGCGGTGAAGAGACCCAGTACTTC. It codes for CASSSSASGEETQYF.

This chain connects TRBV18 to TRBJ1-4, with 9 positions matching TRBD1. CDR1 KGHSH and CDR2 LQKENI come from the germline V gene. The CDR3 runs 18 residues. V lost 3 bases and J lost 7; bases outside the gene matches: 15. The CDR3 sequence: CASSPSSTGGDGGEKLFF. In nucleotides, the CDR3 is TGTGCCAGCTCACCGTCCTCAACAGGGGGCGATGGTGGTGAAAAACTGTTTTTT.

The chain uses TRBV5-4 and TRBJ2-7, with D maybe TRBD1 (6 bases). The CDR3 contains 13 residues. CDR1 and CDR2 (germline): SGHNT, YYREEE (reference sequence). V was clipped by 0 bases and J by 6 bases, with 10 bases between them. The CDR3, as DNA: TGTGCCAGCAGCTTGGATGGGACATTCGAGCAGTACTTC. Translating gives CASSLDGTFEQYF.

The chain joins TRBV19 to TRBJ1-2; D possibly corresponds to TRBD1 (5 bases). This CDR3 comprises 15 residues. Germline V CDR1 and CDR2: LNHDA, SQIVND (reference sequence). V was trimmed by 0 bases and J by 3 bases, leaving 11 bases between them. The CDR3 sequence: CASSIDPRTHYGYTF. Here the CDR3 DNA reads TGTGCCAGTAGTATAGATCCTAGGACACACTATGGCTACACCTTC. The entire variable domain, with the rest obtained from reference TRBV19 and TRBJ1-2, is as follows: DGGITQSPKYLFRKEGQNVTLSCEQNLNHDAMYWYRQDPGQGLRLIYYSQIVNDFQKGDIAEGYSVSREKKESFPLTVTSAQKNPTAFYLCASSIDPRTHYGYTFGSGTRLTVV.

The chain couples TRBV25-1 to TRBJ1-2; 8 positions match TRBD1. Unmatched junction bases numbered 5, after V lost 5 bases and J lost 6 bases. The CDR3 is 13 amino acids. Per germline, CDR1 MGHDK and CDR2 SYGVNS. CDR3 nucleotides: TGTGCCAGCAGTTCGGACAGGGTCAATGGCTACACCTTC. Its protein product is CASSSDRVNGYTF.

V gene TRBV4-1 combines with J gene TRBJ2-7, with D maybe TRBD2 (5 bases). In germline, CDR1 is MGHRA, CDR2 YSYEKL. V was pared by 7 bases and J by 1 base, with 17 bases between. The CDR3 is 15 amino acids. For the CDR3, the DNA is TGCGCCAGCACCCCGGGGATCCTAGGATCCTACGAGCAGTACTTC. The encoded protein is CASTPGILGSYEQYF.

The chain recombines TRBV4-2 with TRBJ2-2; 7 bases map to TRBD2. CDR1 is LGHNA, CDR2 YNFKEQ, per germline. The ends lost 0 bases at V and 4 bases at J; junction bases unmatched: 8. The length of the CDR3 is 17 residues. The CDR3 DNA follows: TGTGCCAGCAGCCAAGAGGGGGGAGGGCCGGGCACCGGGGAGCTGTTTTTT. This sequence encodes CASSQEGGGPGTGELFF.

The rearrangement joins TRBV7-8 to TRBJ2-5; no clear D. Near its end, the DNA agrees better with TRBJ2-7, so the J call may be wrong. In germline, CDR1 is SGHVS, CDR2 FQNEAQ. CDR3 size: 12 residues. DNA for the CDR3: TGTGCCAGCAGCTTATCTTTGTACGAGCAGTACTTC. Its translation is CASSLSLYEQYF.